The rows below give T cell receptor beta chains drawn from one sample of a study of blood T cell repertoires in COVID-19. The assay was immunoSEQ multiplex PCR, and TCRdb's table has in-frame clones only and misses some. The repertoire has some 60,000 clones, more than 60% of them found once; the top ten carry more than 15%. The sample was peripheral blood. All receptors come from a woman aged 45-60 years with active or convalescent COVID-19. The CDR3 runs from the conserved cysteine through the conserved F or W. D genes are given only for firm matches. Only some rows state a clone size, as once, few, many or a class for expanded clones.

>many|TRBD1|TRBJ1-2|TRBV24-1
TGTGCCACCAGTGAGCCCGGGACAGACTATGGCTACACCTTC
CATSEPGTDYGYTF
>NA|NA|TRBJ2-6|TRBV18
TGTGCCAGCTCATCCTTCGGACTTAGCTCTGGGGCCAACGTCCTGACTTTC
CASSSFGLSSGANVLTF
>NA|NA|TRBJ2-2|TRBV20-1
TGCAGTGCTGAGGAGGCCGGGGAGCTGTTTTTT
CSAEEAGELFF
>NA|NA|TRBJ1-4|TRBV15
TGTGCCACCAGTCCGTCCAGAGGCGCGGGAAGTGAAAAACTGTTTTTT
CATSPSRGAGSEKLFF
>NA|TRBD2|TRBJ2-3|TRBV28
TGTGCCAGCAGTCTCGGACTAGCGGGGACACCGGATACGCAGTATTTT
CASSLGLAGTPDTQYF
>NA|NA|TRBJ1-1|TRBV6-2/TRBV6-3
TGTGCCAGCAGTTTTTTGAGGGGAGGCACTGAAGCTTTCTTT
CASSFLRGGTEAFF
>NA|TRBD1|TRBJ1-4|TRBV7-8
TGTGCCAGCACCCGACAGGGGGATGAAAAACTGTTTTTT
CASTRQGDEKLFF
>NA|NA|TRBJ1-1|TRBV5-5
TGTGCCAGCAGTCATATTCAGGGCTTGGGGAACACTGAAGCTTTCTTT
CASSHIQGLGNTEAFF
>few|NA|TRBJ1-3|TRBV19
TGTGCCAGTAAGCTGGGGCAGGGCTCTGGAAACACCATATATTTT
CASKLGQGSGNTIYF
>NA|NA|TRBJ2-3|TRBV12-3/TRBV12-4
TGTGCCAGCAGCATAACTAGGGATACGCAGTATTTT
CASSITRDTQYF
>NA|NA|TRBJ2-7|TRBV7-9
TGTGCCAGCAGCTTAACGAGTTTCTACGAGCAGTACTTC
CASSLTSFYEQYF
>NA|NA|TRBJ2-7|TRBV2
TGTGCCAGCCGGAGGGCCACCTACGAGCAGTACTTC
CASRRATYEQYF
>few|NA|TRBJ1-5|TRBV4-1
TGCGCCAGCAGCCCAGGGTTGCGGCAGCCCCAGCATTTT
CASSPGLRQPQHF
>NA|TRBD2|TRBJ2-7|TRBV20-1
TGCAGTGCTAGTCGTGCTAGCGGGAGCGTCTACGAGCAGTACTTC
CSASRASGSVYEQYF
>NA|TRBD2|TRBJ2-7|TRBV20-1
TGCAGTGCTAGTACTAGCGGGTATGTCTACGAGCAGTACTTC
CSASTSGYVYEQYF
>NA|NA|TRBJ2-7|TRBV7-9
TGTGCCAGCAGCTTATCCCCGACACTAGGAGAGCAGTACTTC
CASSLSPTLGEQYF
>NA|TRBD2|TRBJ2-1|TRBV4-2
TGTGCCAGCAGCCATGACAGGGGGGGACTAGCGGGAAAGGGTGAGCAGTTCTTC
CASSHDRGGLAGKGEQFF
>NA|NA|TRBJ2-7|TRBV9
TGTGCCAGCAGCGTAGGCGGCCGCTACGAGCAGTACTTC
CASSVGGRYEQYF
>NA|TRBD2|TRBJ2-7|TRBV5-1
TGCGCCAGCAGCCCGAGAGGGACTAGCGGCTACGAGCAGTACTTC
CASSPRGTSGYEQYF
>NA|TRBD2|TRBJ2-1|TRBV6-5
TGTGCCAGCGGGACTAGCTCGGGCAATGAGCAGTTCTTC
CASGTSSGNEQFF
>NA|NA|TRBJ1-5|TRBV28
TGTGCCAGCACGGTCCAGGGCGATCAGCCCCAGCATTTT
CASTVQGDQPQHF
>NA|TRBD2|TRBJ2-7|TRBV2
TGTGCCAGCAGAGGAAACACCGGGACTAGAATTCAGTTC
CASRGNTGTRIQF
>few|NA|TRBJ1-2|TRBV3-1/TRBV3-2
TGTGCCAGCAGCCAACCCTCAGGGGTAGGATCCTATGGCTACACCTTC
CASSQPSGVGSYGYTF
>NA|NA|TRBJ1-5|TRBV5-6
TGTGCCAGCAGCTTCCGGGGGAATCAGCCCCAGCATTTT
CASSFRGNQPQHF
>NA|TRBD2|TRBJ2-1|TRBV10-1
TGCGCCAGCAGCGGGATAGCGGGGGACTACAATGAGCAGTTCTTC
CASSGIAGDYNEQFF
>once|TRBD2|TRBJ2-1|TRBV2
TGTGCCGGAACGGGAGGTTCCTACAATGAGCAGTTCTTC
CAGTGGSYNEQFF
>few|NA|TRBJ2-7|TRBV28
TGTGCCAGCAGCGGACAGCTTATAGATCGTCGCTACGAGCAGTACTTC
CASSGQLIDRRYEQYF
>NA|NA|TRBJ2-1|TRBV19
TGTGCCAGTAGAGTACAGATAGGGGATAACAATGAGCAGTTCTTC
CASRVQIGDNNEQFF
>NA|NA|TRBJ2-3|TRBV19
TGTGCCAGTAGGTTTAGCAGATCTAGCACAGATACGCAGTATTTT
CASRFSRSSTDTQYF
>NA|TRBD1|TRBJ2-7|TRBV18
TGTGCCAGCTCCCCGGACAGGCTGAGCGAGCAGTACTTC
CASSPDRLSEQYF
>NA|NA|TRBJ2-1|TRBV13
TGTGCCAGCAGCTCCCCCCCGGATGAGCAGTTCTTC
CASSSPPDEQFF
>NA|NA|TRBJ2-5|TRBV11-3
TGTGCCAGCAGCTTAGTTATGTCGGCGGGGCAAGAGACCCAGTACTTC
CASSLVMSAGQETQYF
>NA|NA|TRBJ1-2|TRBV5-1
TGCGCCAGCAGCTTGGATTACAGGTTCGGCTACACCTTC
CASSLDYRFGYTF
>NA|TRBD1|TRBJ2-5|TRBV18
TGTGCCAGCTCACCCATTACAGGGGAAGAGACCCAGTACTTC
CASSPITGEETQYF
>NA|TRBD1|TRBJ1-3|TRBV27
TGTGCCAGCATGTTGTCGGCAGGGGGACTTTCGAGCTCTGGAAACACCATATATTTT
CASMLSAGGLSSSGNTIYF
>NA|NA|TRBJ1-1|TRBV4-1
TGCGCCAGCAGCCAAGAAGGGACACTTACCACTGAAGCTTTCTTT
CASSQEGTLTTEAFF
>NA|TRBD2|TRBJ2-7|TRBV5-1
TGCGCCAGCAGCTTACCCGGGGAGGGTAGGCCCTACGAGCAGTACTTC
CASSLPGEGRPYEQYF
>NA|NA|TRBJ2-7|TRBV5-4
TGTGCCAGCAGCCCCGTGGAGCGGCCCTACGAGCAGTACTTC
CASSPVERPYEQYF
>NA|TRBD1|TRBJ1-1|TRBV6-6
TGTGCCAGCAGTAGGGACAGGGCGAACACTGAAGCTTTCTTT
CASSRDRANTEAFF
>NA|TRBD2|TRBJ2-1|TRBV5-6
TGTGCCAGCAGCACCGGGACTAGCGAAGTGGATGAGCAGTTCTTC
CASSTGTSEVDEQFF
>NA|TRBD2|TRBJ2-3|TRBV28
TGTGCCAGCAGTTTATCCTCTAGCGGGAGGGCCATAGGCACAGATACGCAGTATTTT
CASSLSSSGRAIGTDTQYF
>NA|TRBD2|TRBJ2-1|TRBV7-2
TGTGCCAGCATCCTAGCGGGAGGCGGCTACAATGAGCAGTTCTTC
CASILAGGGYNEQFF
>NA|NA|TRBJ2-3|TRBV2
TGTGCCAGCAGTGAAGCTCAGGCCTTCACAGATACGCAGTATTTT
CASSEAQAFTDTQYF
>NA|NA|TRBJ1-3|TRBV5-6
TGTGCCAGCAGCTTGGGGCAGGGTCTGAGCTCTGGAAACACCATATATTTT
CASSLGQGLSSGNTIYF